This T cell receptor beta chain was identified during a study of CD8+ T cells in alopecia areata. Across the whole study: Each recipient was a roughly 7-10-week-old female C3H/HeJ mouse given skin from an approximately 6-13-month-old C3H/HeJ donor with spontaneous alopecia. General study findings and limits: Among the cells sequenced in scalp samples are also the resident alphabeta T cells of normal skin. With patients, TCR sharing proved less clear than in mice, a difference possibly related to HLA. Across lesional scalp, and particularly alopecia totalis/universalis, clonality surpassed that of normal scalp.

This clone was seen only a few times. Its specificity is unknown. The germline and genes are mouse ones. The observed sequence ends 4 residues before the CDR3 terminus, with the missing tail filled in from the germline J gene. cDNA prepared by RNA extraction and subsequent reverse transcription served as the template for sequencing. Only in-frame clones appear in the TCRdb table, and some are missing; sequencing was by immunoSEQ multiplex PCR. Observed in the sample are 200,000 to 300,000 clones, none of them singletons. CDR1 is FNHDT, CDR2 SITEND, per germline (reference sequence). The CDR3 runs 14 residues. After removal of 2 bases from V and 0 bases from J, the junction contained 0 bases not matched to a gene. Using CD4, CD8alpha, NKG2D, NKG2ACE and other markers, pooled cutaneous lymph node cells were sorted.

The chain links TRBV19 to TRBJ2-7; 9 nucleotides line up with TRBD2. The sequence derives from a C3H/HeJ mouse with alopecia areata. The strain's MHC haplotype is H2-k. Sequenced material: CD4+ T cells sorted from a lymph node. CDR3 amino acids: CASSIWGGSYEQYF. The CDR3 bases that were read are TGTGCCAGCAGTATCTGGGGGGGCTCCTAT.